This is a list of T cell receptor beta chains from one sample in a study of CD8+ T cells in alopecia areata. Here immunoSEQ multiplex PCR was the method, and the copy in TCRdb shows in-frame clones only, minus some. The sample lists 85,000 to 110,000 clones, roughly 53% seen once, with more than 8% in the top ten. The sequenced material came from CD4+ T cells sorted from blood. The source is a human donor in good health. Each CDR3 is given with its conserved first and last residue. The D gene is left open where the match is weak. Size values are once, few and many counts, or a class for expanded clones, and some rows have none.

CDR3aa,CDR3nt,d_gene,v_gene,len,j_gene,abundance
CASSVEGRFSFNEQFF,TGTGCCAGCAGCGTAGAGGGAAGGTTTAGTTTCAATGAGCAGTTCTTC,.,TRBV9,16,TRBJ2-1,.
CASSSGAQGGETQYF,TGTGCCAGCAGCTCCGGCGCCCAGGGGGGCGAGACCCAGTACTTC,.,TRBV5-4,15,TRBJ2-5,once
CASSYDHGQPQHF,TGTGCCAGCAGTTACGATCATGGTCAGCCCCAGCATTTT,.,TRBV6-5,13,TRBJ1-5,.
CASSLEPSEQFF,TGTGCCAGCAGCTTAGAGCCTAGTGAGCAGTTCTTC,.,TRBV7-2,12,TRBJ2-1,.
CASRPGTALYFYEQYF,TGTGCCAGCAGACCCGGGACAGCCCTTTACTTTTACGAGCAGTACTTC,TRBD1,TRBV27,16,TRBJ2-7,.
CASSTPGTGDSPLHF,TGTGCCAGCAGCACCCCCGGGACAGGCGATTCACCCCTCCACTTT,TRBD1,TRBV5-6,15,TRBJ1-6,.
CASSPYSYEQYF,TGTGCCAGCAGCCCCTACTCCTACGAGCAGTACTTC,.,TRBV7-8,12,TRBJ2-7,.
CASTKDRANTGELFF,TGTGCCAGCACCAAGGACAGGGCGAACACCGGGGAGCTGTTTTTT,TRBD1,TRBV6-5,15,TRBJ2-2,.
CSVGTAGGGYGYTF,TGCAGCGTGGGGACAGCGGGTGGAGGCTATGGCTACACCTTC,TRBD1,TRBV29-1,14,TRBJ1-2,once
CAWRAGRGQGPTYEQYF,TGTGCCTGGAGAGCCGGGCGGGGTCAGGGGCCCACCTACGAGCAGTACTTC,.,TRBV30,17,TRBJ2-7,.
CSALMGTSYEQYF,TGCAGCGCCCTCATGGGGACCTCCTACGAGCAGTACTTC,.,TRBV29-1,13,TRBJ2-7,.
CASSLARDDTEAFF,TGCGCCAGCAGCTTGGCACGGGATGACACTGAAGCTTTCTTT,.,TRBV5-1,14,TRBJ1-1,.
CASSVPADTQYF,TGTGCCAGCAGCGTCCCCGCAGATACGCAGTATTTT,.,TRBV9,12,TRBJ2-3,.
CASSQGLNQPQHF,TGTGCCAGCAGCCAGGGTCTCAATCAGCCCCAGCATTTT,.,TRBV7-8,13,TRBJ1-5,.
CASSLVNFGTDTQYF,TGTGCCAGCAGCCTCGTGAACTTCGGCACAGATACGCAGTATTTT,.,TRBV7-9,15,TRBJ2-3,.
CASSSYRARDYTF,TGTGCCAGCAGCTCCTACAGGGCGAGGGACTACACCTTC,.,TRBV7-2,13,TRBJ1-2,few
CASSLDQGGTANTGELFF,TGTGCCAGCAGCTTAGATCAGGGTGGGACAGCGAACACCGGGGAGCTGTTTTTT,TRBD1,TRBV7-9,18,TRBJ2-2,.
CAWSVITGSSYNSPLHF,TGTGCCTGGAGTGTTATTACAGGGAGCTCCTATAATTCACCCCTCCACTTT,.,TRBV30,17,TRBJ1-6,once
CASSQLDWGGKGTSTDTQYF,TGCGCCAGCAGTCAATTGGACTGGGGTGGGAAAGGGACGAGCACAGATACGCAGTATTTT,.,TRBV23-1,20,TRBJ2-3,.
CASSYQWNYGYTF,TGCGCCAGCAGCTATCAGTGGAACTATGGCTACACCTTC,.,TRBV5-1,13,TRBJ1-2,.